This T cell receptor beta chain was recorded in a study of blood T cells in healthy people across ages. Germline CDR1 and CDR2: SGHRS and YFSETQ. The CDR3 sequence is 15 residues long. Trimming removed 5 bases from V and 0 bases from J, with 12 bases in between. Then a second PCR, running roughly 7 to 11 cycles, was carried out with a sample-barcoded 5' primer and a J-beta primer mix. TCRdb redid the calling of the 5' RACE reads with MiXCR, one entry per CDR3 protein. The data contain under 950,000 distinct CDR3 sequences, 22% of them seen just once; the ten biggest clones take up about 20%. Broader study findings: The study found more naive CD4+ cells and higher diversity in long-lived than aged donors. The unknown donor CMV status may have confounded expanded clonotype changes.

Turning to this clonotype: Its antigen remains unidentified.

The chain uses TRBV5-1 and TRBJ2-1, with TRBD2 as a possible D gene (5 bases). Sequenced input: blood. The TCR comes from a man aged 70 or older in good health. The CDR3 coding sequence is TGCGCCAGCAGGGTGACGGGGAACTCCTACAATGAGCAGTTCTTC. Translated: CASRVTGNSYNEQFF.